This TCR beta chain was observed in a study of blood T cells in healthy people across ages. In the study overall: About one barcoded beta molecule per two T cells was captured by template switching. Study-wide results and caveats: Per million T cells, TCR beta diversity dropped about linearly as age rose.

Concerning this clonotype: Its antigen is not identified.

Per the germline V gene, CDR1 is MNHEY and CDR2 is SMNVEV (reference sequence). The V end was cut by 5 bases, the J end by 3 bases, with 15 bases between. The CDR3 has 15 residues. A second 7 to 11 cycle PCR used barcoded and J-beta primers. Each cDNA molecule carried a tag from a template-switch adaptor that contained 12 random nucleotides. TCRdb reprocessed the 5' RACE reads with MiXCR, giving one entry per CDR3 protein. The sample includes more than 1,400,000 distinct CDR3 sequences, 35% to 45% of them seen just once. The clonotype was recovered from a woman between 18 and 29 years old in good health. Material: blood. The chain is built from TRBV27 and TRBJ2-3; no firm D call. DNA of the CDR3: TGTGCCAGCAGTCCATGGGGTGGGGAAACAGATACGCAGTATTTT. Its protein product is CASSPWGGETDTQYF.